The T cell receptor (beta chain) described here comes from a study of shared clonotypes between healthy human individuals. Researchers partitioned CD4+ cells into CD45RA+ naive and CD45RA-negative memory subsets. Original processing notes: Junction-only sequences without quality scores came from ImmunoSEQ, so filtering differed. Measured with immunoSEQ multiplex PCR; TCRdb has only the in-frame clones, and not every one. The D gene and trimming were derived from the DNA, and the V and J assignments and clone size from that table. This table has about 1.4 million clones, roughly 96% appearing once. Trimming removed 1 base from V and 3 bases from J, with 10 bases in between. This CDR3 has 15 residues. Germline V gives CDR1 LGHNA, CDR2 YNFKEQ. For this clone: As yet, its antigen is unknown.

Regarding the study as a whole: Sequencing depth was predicted to influence how clonotypes are shared among donors.

The receptor was isolated from a man aged 30-40 years in good health. Sequenced sample: naive CD4+ T cells sorted from blood. Subset of the sample: CD45RA+ positively selected. This chain joins TRBV4-2 and TRBJ2-1; D is possibly TRBD2 (6 bases). The DNA of the CDR3 is TGTGCCAGCAGCCAAGTTAGTAGCGGCTACAATGAGCAGTTCTTC. It specifies CASSQVSSGYNEQFF.